This T cell receptor (beta chain) was sequenced in a study of T cell responses to AZD1222 COVID-19 vaccine. For the study at large: Both about-4-week and about-12-week second-dose recipients were combined.

Libraries were prepared by immunoSEQ multiplex PCR; TCRdb keeps only in-frame clonotypes and omits some of them. Of roughly 190,000 clones listed, 80% to 95% are singletons. Points from the study as a whole: Across the whole spike, CD4 TCRs peaked at regions 160-218 and 743-854.

Trimming cost V 3 bases and J 5 bases, with 5 bases left between them. This CDR3 has 12 residues. Remarks on this clone: What it recognizes is unknown.

The chain carries TRBV12-3 or TRBV12-4 and TRBJ2-1; no firm D call. Sequencing was performed on peripheral blood, taken on day 0 of AZD1222 vaccination. The origin of this receptor is an adult in good health. The CDR3 sequence: CASSFMNNEQFF. The CDR3 DNA follows: TGTGCCAGCAGTTTTATGAACAATGAGCAGTTCTTC.